This T cell receptor (beta chain) is from a study of blood T cell repertoires in COVID-19. This clone appeared once. In the original workflow: The authors estimated nucleated cell counts from reference gene primer amplification. The table came from immunoSEQ multiplex PCR; TCRdb's copy has only in-frame clones and leaves some out. Clone size and the V and J calls come from that table; the DNA yielded D and trimming. Here the sample spans roughly 190,000 clones, about 88% being singletons. The clonotype was recovered from a man aged 30 to 39 with active or convalescent COVID-19. The sample consisted of peripheral blood.

The CDR3 sequence is CASSFGQGNTEAFF. DNA of the CDR3: TGTGCCAGCAGCTTCGGACAGGGGAACACTGAAGCTTTCTTT. V and J are TRBV11-3 and TRBJ1-1; 8 bases are a match to TRBD1. J was trimmed by 1 base and V by 3 bases; bases with no gene match: 1. The germline gives CDR1 SGHNT, CDR2 YENEEA. The CDR3 covers 14 residues. Supplemented by reference TRBV11-3 and TRBJ1-1, the full variable domain reads EAGVVQSPRYKIIEKKQPVAFWCNPISGHNTLYWYLQNLGQGPELLIRYENEEAVDDSQLPKDRFSAERLKGVDSTLKIQPAELGDSAVYLCASSFGQGNTEAFFGQGTRLTVV.